This T cell receptor (beta chain) originates from a study of a mutant IDH1 vaccine in newly diagnosed glioma. Comments on this clone: Its matching antigen is unknown.

Trimming removed 0 bases from V and 2 bases from J, with 5 bases in between. In germline, CDR1 is SGHNT, CDR2 YYREEE (reference sequence). The CDR3 contains 13 residues. The time point is: week 35, safety follow-up. In the vaccine, a single dose held 300 ug of the mutant IDH1 20-mer peptide, along with topical imiquimod. Sequencing was performed with immunoSEQ multiplex PCR; in TCRdb, only in-frame clones are kept and a portion is missing. The table records about 60,000 clones, about four fifths of them present only once. The sequence was obtained from a man in his forties with glioma. Sequences were derived from PBMCs, sampled from a glioma patient whose treatment included an IDH1 peptide vaccine. This chain joins TRBV5-4 and TRBJ1-1; D remains unclear. CDR3 region: CASSLAPNTEAFF. CDR3 nucleotides: TGTGCCAGCAGCTTGGCTCCAAACACTGAAGCTTTCTTT. Looking up the rest from reference TRBV5-4 and TRBJ1-1 gives the full variable domain: ETGVTQSPTHLIKTRGQQVTLRCSSQSGHNTVSWYQQALGQGPQFIFQYYREEENGRGNFPPRFSGLQFPNYSSELNVNALELDDSALYLCASSLAPNTEAFFGQGTRLTVV.